This TCR beta chain was found in a study of B cell selection in AIRE deficiency. Whole-study findings and limits: Patient Tconv cells held roughly 31% of Treg sequences shared by healthy donors.

Here immunoSEQ multiplex PCR was the method, and the copy in TCRdb shows in-frame clones only, minus some. The sample includes some 24,000 clones, roughly 96% of them seen just once. Conventional CD4 T cells were sorted as CD4+CD127+ cells. A note on this clone: Its cognate antigen is unknown.

V gave up 0 bases and J gave up 0 bases, with 15 bases separating them. CDR3 length: 19 amino acids. Germline V gene data show CDR1 as ENHRY and CDR2 as SYGVKD. The chain employs TRBV10-3 and TRBJ2-6; D perhaps matches TRBD1 (7 bases). Sequencing was performed on conventional CD4+ T cells sorted from PBMCs. The source is a human donor with AIRE deficiency. DNA for the CDR3: TGTGCCATCAGTGAGTCATTGAGACAGGGACTCTCTGGGGCCAACGTCCTGACTTTC. Its protein is CAISESLRQGLSGANVLTF.